The clone carrying this TCR beta chain was found a few times. The J segment lost 6 bases and the V segment lost 3 bases, leaving 10 bases of the junction unmatched. The CDR3 loop spans 17 amino acids. Germline V gives CDR1 SGHRS, CDR2 YFSETQ. The sample originates from a study of TIL therapy for anti-PD-1-resistant metastatic lung cancer. Sample time point: pre-treatment sample, taken before nivolumab and TIL therapy. The immunoSEQ assay was v3. Measured with immunoSEQ multiplex PCR; TCRdb has only the in-frame clones, and not every one. Of over 15,000 clones listed, 70% to 80% are singletons. The J gene is TRBJ2-1, the V gene TRBV5-1; 12 bases map to TRBD2. Sequences were derived from blood, sampled at baseline. This TCR was recovered from a person aged 25 to 80 with non-small cell lung cancer. CDR3 loop: CASSSTTSGGTLNEQFF. In DNA form, the CDR3 reads TGCGCCAGCAGCTCCACCACTAGCGGGGGGACCCTCAATGAGCAGTTCTTC.